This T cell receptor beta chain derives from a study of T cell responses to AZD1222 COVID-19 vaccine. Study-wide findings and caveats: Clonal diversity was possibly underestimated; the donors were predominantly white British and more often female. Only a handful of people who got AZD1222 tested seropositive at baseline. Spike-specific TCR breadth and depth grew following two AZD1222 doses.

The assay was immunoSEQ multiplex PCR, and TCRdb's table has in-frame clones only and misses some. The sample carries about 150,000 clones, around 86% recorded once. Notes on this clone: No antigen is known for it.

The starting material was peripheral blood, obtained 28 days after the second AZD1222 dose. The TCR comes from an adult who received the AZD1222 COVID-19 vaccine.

In DNA, the CDR3 is TGTGCCAGCAGCCCAGAAACCGCGGGCGGGGCATCCTACGAGCAGTACTTC. Its protein product is CASSPETAGGASYEQYF. The rearrangement uses TRBV9 and TRBJ2-7; D is possibly TRBD2 (6 bases). CDR1 is SGDLS and CDR2 is YYNGEE in the germline V gene. CDR3 length: 17 residues. V lost 4 bases and J 1 base, leaving 21 bases between the germline ends. The entire variable domain, with the rest obtained from reference TRBV9 and TRBJ2-7, is as follows: DSGVTQTPKHLITATGQRVTLRCSPRSGDLSVYWYQQSLDQGLQFLIQYYNGEERAKGNILERFSAQQFPDLHSELNLSSLELGDSALYFCASSPETAGGASYEQYFGPGTRLTVT.